Reported below is one T cell receptor (beta chain). The antigen is unknown. The source of the sample is a study of CD8 T cells in ankylosing spondylitis. The study, taken as a whole, reports: The study looked at matched synovial fluid samples from ankylosing spondylitis patients. Disease-linked clones were reported to be significantly enriched there. Ankylosing spondylitis blood appeared to be characterized by a TCR beta motif of eight highly homologous variants.

The CDR3 totals 19 residues. The V gene lost 0 bases and the J gene lost 0 bases, with 21 bases spanning the gap. Germline V gene sequence: CDR1 DFQATT, CDR2 SNEGSKA (reference sequence). TCR beta libraries were made by quantitative 5'-RACE with molecular barcodes. TCRdb used MiXCR to reprocess the 5' RACE reads, holding one entry per CDR3 protein. This sample carries fewer than 250,000 distinct CDR3 sequences, around 24% of them seen once, and the ten largest clones take just over 6.5%. The chain employs TRBV20-1 and TRBJ2-4; the D gene is possibly TRBD1 (6 bases). This sequence was found in a male donor with ankylosing spondylitis or in good health (not recorded which). Sequencing was carried out using blood, either unsorted or a sorted T cell fraction (not recorded which). Here the CDR3 reads CSARDLKFQGGLAKNIQYF. The CDR3 nucleotides are TGCAGTGCTAGAGATTTGAAGTTCCAAGGGGGATTAGCCAAAAACATTCAGTACTTC.